Shown below are 2 T cell receptor beta chains from a single sample sequenced in a study of technical replicates of blood from a few donors. Assay used: immunoSEQ multiplex PCR; TCRdb lists only in-frame clones, some missing. The data contain under 35,000 clones, approximately 90% of them singletons. Specimen: PBMCs. The receptors originated from a human donor in good health. Some clones in this sample may be carry-over from other donors' samples.

V is TRBV6-5 and J is TRBJ2-7; D might be TRBD1 (6 bases). Per the germline V gene, CDR1 is MNHEY and CDR2 is SVGAGI. V lost 6 bases to trimming and J lost 1 base, with 13 bases between them. This CDR3 is built from 14 residues. CDR3 sequence: CASRLQGPSYEQYF. CDR3 DNA: TGTGCCAGCAGATTACAGGGACCTTCCTACGAGCAGTACTTC.

The V and J genes are TRBV4-3 and TRBJ1-6; 7 nucleotides align to TRBD1. CDR1 and CDR2 from the germline V gene are LGHNA and YSLEER. With V trimmed by 2 bases and J by 8 bases, 6 bases remained unmatched. CDR3 length: 15 amino acids. This CDR3 reads CASSQTGQKHSPLHF. Written as DNA, the CDR3 is TGCGCCAGCAGCCAAACGGGACAGAAGCATTCACCCCTCCACTTT.